This entry features one TCR beta chain sequence. Its antigen is still unknown. These data originate in a study of cytomegalovirus exposure and HLA in healthy donors. CDR1 is LNHDA and CDR2 is SQIVND in the germline V gene (reference sequence). The CDR3 covers 12 residues. V gave up 4 bases and J gave up 6 bases, with 10 bases separating them. 13 Jbeta primers and 60 Vbeta primers were used for the PCR. The data were produced by immunoSEQ multiplex PCR, yet TCRdb's version contains in-frame clones alone and is incomplete. The data hold fewer than 200,000 clones, with just under 80% observed a single time. Broader study findings: The study put 150 to 200 TCR beta chains on its list as cytomegalovirus-associated. Donor immune exposure was known only as CMV serostatus. A later analysis associated around 17,000 TCR beta sequences with HLA alleles at a 0.05 false discovery rate. Common viral pathogens seemed to be connected with several of the most significant clusters, according to a later analysis.

The receptor's source is a female donor in good health and CMV-seronegative. Sequenced sample: PBMCs. The J gene is TRBJ2-7, the V gene TRBV19, with TRBD2 as a possible D gene (6 bases). CDR3 DNA: TGTGCCAGTAGTACCTACGGGGGCGAGCAGTACTTC. Amino acid sequence: CASSTYGGEQYF.